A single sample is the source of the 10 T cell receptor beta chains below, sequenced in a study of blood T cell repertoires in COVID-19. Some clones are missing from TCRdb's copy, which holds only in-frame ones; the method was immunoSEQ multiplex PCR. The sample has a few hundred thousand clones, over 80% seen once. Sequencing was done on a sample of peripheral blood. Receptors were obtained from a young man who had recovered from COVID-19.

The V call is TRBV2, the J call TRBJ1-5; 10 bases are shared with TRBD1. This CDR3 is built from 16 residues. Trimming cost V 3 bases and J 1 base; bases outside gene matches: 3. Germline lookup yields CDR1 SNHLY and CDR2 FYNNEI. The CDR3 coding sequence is TGTGCCAGCAGTGATTGGGACAGGGGAAGCAATCAGCCCCAGCATTTT. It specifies CASSDWDRGSNQPQHF. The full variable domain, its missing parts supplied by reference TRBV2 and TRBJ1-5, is EPEVTQTPSHQVTQMGQEVILRCVPISNHLYFYWYRQILGQKVEFLVSFYNNEISEKSEIFDDQFSVERPDGSNFTLKIRSTKLEDSAMYFCASSDWDRGSNQPQHFGDGTRLSIL.

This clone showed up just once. CDR3 sequence (DNA): TGCGCCAGCAGCTCGGGGGACAGCTCACCATTGGGGGGCTACACCTTC. Residues: CASSSGDSSPLGGYTF. The rearrangement links TRBV5-1 to TRBJ1-2; TRBD1 aligns across 7 bases. The CDR3 is 16 amino acids. Per the germline V gene, CDR1 is SGHRS and CDR2 is YFSETQ. V shed 3 bases, J shed 8 bases, and the junction held 16 bases outside the gene matches.

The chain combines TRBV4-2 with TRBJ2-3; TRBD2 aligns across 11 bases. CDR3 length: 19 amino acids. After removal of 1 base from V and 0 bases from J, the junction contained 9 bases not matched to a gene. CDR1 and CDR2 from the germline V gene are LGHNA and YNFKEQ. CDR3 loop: CASSQALGLAAPSTDTQYF. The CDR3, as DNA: TGTGCCAGCAGCCAAGCTTTGGGACTAGCGGCCCCGAGCACAGATACGCAGTATTTT.

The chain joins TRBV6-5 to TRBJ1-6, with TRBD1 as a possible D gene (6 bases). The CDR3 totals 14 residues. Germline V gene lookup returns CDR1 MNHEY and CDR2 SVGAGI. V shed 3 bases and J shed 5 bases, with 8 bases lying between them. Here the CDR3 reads CASSYTGNNSPLHF. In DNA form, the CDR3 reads TGTGCCAGCAGTTATACAGGGAATAATTCACCCCTCCACTTT.

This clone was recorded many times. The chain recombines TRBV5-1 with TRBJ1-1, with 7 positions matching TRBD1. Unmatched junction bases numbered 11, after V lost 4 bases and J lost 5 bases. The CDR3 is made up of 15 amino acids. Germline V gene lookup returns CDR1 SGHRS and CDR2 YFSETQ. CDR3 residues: CASSPLQGVRTEAFF. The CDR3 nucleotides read TGCGCCAGCAGCCCCCTCCAGGGGGTAAGGACTGAAGCTTTCTTT.

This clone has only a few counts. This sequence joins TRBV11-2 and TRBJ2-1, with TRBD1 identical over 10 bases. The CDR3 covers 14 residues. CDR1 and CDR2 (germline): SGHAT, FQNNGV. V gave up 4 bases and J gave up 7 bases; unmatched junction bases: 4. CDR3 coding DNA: TGTGCCAGCAGCTATGGGACAGGGGCGAATGAGCAGTTCTTC. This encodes CASSYGTGANEQFF.

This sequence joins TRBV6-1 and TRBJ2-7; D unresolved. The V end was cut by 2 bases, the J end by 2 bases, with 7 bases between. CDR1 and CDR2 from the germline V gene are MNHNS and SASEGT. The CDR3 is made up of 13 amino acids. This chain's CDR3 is CASSEPVAYEQYF. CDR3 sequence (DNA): TGTGCCAGCAGTGAACCCGTAGCCTACGAGCAGTACTTC.

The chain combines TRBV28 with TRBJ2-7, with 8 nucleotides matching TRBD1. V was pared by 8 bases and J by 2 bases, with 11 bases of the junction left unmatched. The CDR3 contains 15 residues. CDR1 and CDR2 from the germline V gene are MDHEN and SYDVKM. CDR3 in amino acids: CASGPGTGPPYEQYV. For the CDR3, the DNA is TGTGCCAGCGGCCCCGGGACAGGACCCCCCTACGAGCAGTACGTC.

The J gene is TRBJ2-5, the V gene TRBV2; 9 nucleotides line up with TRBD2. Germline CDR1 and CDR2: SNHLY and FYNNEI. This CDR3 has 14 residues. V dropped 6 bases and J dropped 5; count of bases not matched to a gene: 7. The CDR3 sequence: CASRGLAGWETQYF. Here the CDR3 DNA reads TGTGCCAGCAGAGGGCTAGCGGGGTGGGAGACCCAGTACTTC.

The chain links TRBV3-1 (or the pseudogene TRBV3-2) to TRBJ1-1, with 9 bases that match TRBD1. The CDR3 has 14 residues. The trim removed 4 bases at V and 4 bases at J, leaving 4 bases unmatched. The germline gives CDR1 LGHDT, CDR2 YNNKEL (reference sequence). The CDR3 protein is CASSPRDRVTEAFF. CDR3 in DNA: TGTGCCAGCAGCCCTCGGGACAGGGTCACTGAAGCTTTCTTT.